What follows are 28 T cell receptor beta chains derived from one specimen sequenced in a study of T cell repertoires in cytomegalovirus infection. No antigens are known for them. One entry per CDR3 protein, called by TCRdb with MiXCR from the reads. The sample lists more than 20,000 distinct CDR3 sequences; approximately 22% were seen once. Sequencing was performed on CD8+ T cells from cultured PBMCs, taken from culture after CMV antigen stimulation. The receptors stem from a human donor in good health (CMV status not recorded). Some clones in this sample may be carry-over from other donors' samples.

The chain joins TRBV29-1 to TRBJ2-7; the match to TRBD2 covers 7 bases. CDR1 and CDR2 (germline): SQVTM, ANQGSEA. CDR3 size: 15 residues. Germline trimming cut 1 base from V and 4 bases from J; bases unmatched to any gene: 10. CDR3 loop: CSVEARRGDSYEQYF. As DNA, the CDR3 is TGCAGCGTTGAAGCCCGCCGGGGGGATTCGTACGAGCAGTACTTC.

This clonotype came up a few times. The CDR3 nucleotides read TGTGCCACCAGTCCCAACAGGGTTTTGGAAGTTGATCAGCCCCAGCATTTT. Translating it yields CATSPNRVLEVDQPQHF. The rearrangement uses TRBV15 and TRBJ1-5, with D possibly being TRBD1 (6 bases). The CDR3 spans 17 residues. Trimming left V 6 bases short and J 5 bases short, with 23 bases between. The germline CDR1 and CDR2 sequences are LNHNV and YYDKDF (reference sequence).

This clonotype has ten or more counts. V and J are TRBV6-5 and TRBJ1-2; D not certain. The CDR3 is 15 residues long. V shed 3 bases and J shed 3 bases, with 14 bases lying between them. Germline V lookup: CDR1 MNHEY, CDR2 SVGAGI. This chain's CDR3 is CASSYRFGGDYGYTF. CDR3 nucleotides: TGTGCCAGCAGTTATCGATTTGGCGGAGACTATGGCTACACCTTC.

The rearrangement links TRBV7-2 to TRBJ1-5; D is unclear. The CDR3 contains 13 residues. From germline, CDR1 is SGHTA and CDR2 FQGNSA. V lost 0 bases and J lost 6, with 6 bases in between. The CDR3 coding sequence is TGTGCCAGCAGCTTAGCGTCGAGTCAGCCCCAGCATTTT. It translates to CASSLASSQPQHF. The full variable domain, completed using reference TRBV7-2 and TRBJ1-5, is GAGVSQSPSNKVTEKGKDVELRCDPISGHTALYWYRQSLGQGLEFLIYFQGNSAPDKSGLPSDRFSAERTGGSVSTLTIQRTQQEDSAVYLCASSLASSQPQHFGDGTRLSIL.

This clonotype is a singleton in its sample. Since a much larger clone is just one base distant, this may be a read error. The gene calls are TRBV12-5 and TRBJ2-3; 8 bases are a match to TRBD1. The germline V gene has CDR1 LGHNT and CDR2 FRNRAP. CDR3 length: 15 residues. Written as DNA, the CDR3 is TGTGCTAGTGGAAAAGGACAGGGAAGCGGAGATTCGCAGTATTTT. Its protein product is CASGKGQGSGDSQYF.

This CDR3 is CASSQGGGVTF. For the CDR3, the DNA is TGCGCCAGCAGCCAAGGAGGGGGCGTAACCTTC. The V call is TRBV4-1, the J call TRBJ1-2; 7 bases align to TRBD1. The junction had 4 bases not matched to a gene; V was cut back by 1 base and J by 14 bases. Germline lookup yields CDR1 MGHRA and CDR2 YSYEKL. The CDR3 extends over 11 amino acids.

This clonotype was detected many times. The gene calls are TRBV6-5 and TRBJ1-6; 9 bases are shared with TRBD1. The V gene end was trimmed by 5 bases and the J gene end by 14 bases; junction bases not matched to a gene: 25. This CDR3 spans 19 amino acids. The germline V gene encodes CDR1 MNHEY and CDR2 SVGAGI. CDR3 residues: CASSPRDRVVARRGGALHF. DNA for the CDR3: TGTGCCAGCAGTCCCCGGGACAGGGTAGTTGCCCGCCGTGGTGGGGCCCTCCACTTT.

This clonotype has at least ten counts. The rearrangement uses TRBV7-2 and TRBJ2-1; D ambiguous. Between the trimmed V and J ends, which lost 3 bases and 9 bases, there was a span of 6 bases. This CDR3 has 11 amino acids. CDR1 SGHTA and CDR2 FQGNSA come from the germline V gene. CDR3 sequence: CASSFGGEQFF. In DNA form, the CDR3 reads TGTGCCAGCAGCTTCGGCGGTGAGCAGTTCTTC.

The V call is TRBV6-9, the J call TRBJ1-4; weak D call: TRBD1 (6 bases). Germline CDR1 MNHGY, CDR2 SVAAGI. V was shortened by 4 bases and J by 6 bases, with 24 bases between the two germline ends. The CDR3 spans 18 residues. DNA for the CDR3: TGTGCCAGCAGTTCCCCTCGAATTAGGTCCAGGGGCTATGAAAAACTGTTTTTT. This codes for CASSSPRIRSRGYEKLFF.

This clonotype occurred a few times. The V and J genes are TRBV5-5 and TRBJ1-2, with unresolved D. This CDR3 contains 12 residues. CDR1 SGHKS and CDR2 YYEKEE come from the germline V gene (reference sequence). The V gene lost 2 bases and the J gene lost 1 base, with 3 bases spanning the gap. As DNA, the CDR3 is TGTGCCAGCAGCTTAAATAACTATGGCTACACCTTC. Amino acids: CASSLNNYGYTF.

The V gene is TRBV19, the J gene TRBJ2-2; TRBD1 matches at 12 bases. The V and J ends lost 10 bases and 12 bases, in that order; junction bases with no gene match: 6. The CDR3 runs 12 residues. The V gene's germline CDR1 is LNHDA and CDR2 SQIVND (reference sequence). CDR3 residues: CATKGQGAKLFF. CDR3 sequence (DNA): TGTGCCACCAAGGGACAGGGGGCAAAGCTGTTTTTT. Combining the CDR3 with reference TRBV19 and TRBJ2-2 gives the whole variable domain DGGITQSPKYLFRKEGQNVTLSCEQNLNHDAMYWYRQDPGQGLRLIYYSQIVNDFQKGDIAEGYSVSREKKESFPLTVTSAQKNPTAFYLCATKGQGAKLFFGEGSRLTVL.

The J gene is TRBJ1-6, the V gene TRBV12-3 or TRBV12-4, with TRBD1 matching over 11 bases. There are 19 residues in the CDR3. After removal of 2 bases from V and 2 bases from J, the junction contained 8 bases not matched to a gene. CDR3 DNA: TGTGCCAGCAGTTTATTGTTTGGGACAGGGGGTACCTATAATTCACCCCTCCACTTT. Its protein product is CASSLLFGTGGTYNSPLHF.

There are a few counts of this clonotype. V is TRBV7-6 and J is TRBJ1-1; 11 bases are shared with TRBD1. Germline CDR1 is SGHVS and CDR2 is FNYEAQ. The CDR3 is 14 amino acids. V dropped 4 bases and J dropped 10; count of bases not matched to a gene: 8. CDR3 protein: CASSSWTGGAGAFF. The DNA of the CDR3 is TGTGCCAGCAGCTCATGGACAGGGGGCGCGGGAGCTTTCTTT.

The rearrangement joins TRBV9 to TRBJ2-1, with 11 positions matching TRBD2. V was clipped by 3 bases and J by 10 bases; unmatched bases: 12. Germline CDR1 is SGDLS and CDR2 is YYNGEE. The length of the CDR3 is 16 residues. The CDR3 bases are TGTGCCAGCAGCGCCCAATCCGTAGCGGGGGGGCGGGAGCAGTTCTTC. This translates into CASSAQSVAGGREQFF.

This clonotype was seen at least ten times. The chain is built from TRBV7-9 and TRBJ2-2; 7 nucleotides match TRBD1. CDR1 is SEHNR, CDR2 FQNEAQ, per germline (reference sequence). J lost 4 bases, V lost 5 bases, and 13 bases had no gene match. The CDR3 is 17 amino acids. In nucleotides, the CDR3 is TGTGCCAGCAGCCCGGGAAGACAGGGTTTTTTCACCGGGGAGCTGTTTTTT. Translating gives CASSPGRQGFFTGELFF.

The chain uses TRBV12-5 and TRBJ1-5; TRBD1 aligns across 8 bases. J was trimmed by 7 bases and V by 1 base; bases with no gene match: 3. CDR3 length equals 14 residues. Looked up from germline, CDR1 is LGHNT and CDR2 is FRNRAP. The CDR3 protein is CASGLGTGRQPQHF. As DNA, the CDR3 is TGTGCTAGTGGTTTGGGGACAGGGAGACAGCCCCAGCATTTT.

This clonotype was seen only a few times. The chain carries TRBV5-1 and TRBJ2-7, with 9 bases matching TRBD1. The CDR3 length is 14 residues. The V segment lost 4 bases and the J segment 4 bases; nucleotides outside the gene matches: 6. From germline, CDR1 is SGHRS and CDR2 YFSETQ. The CDR3 here is CASSPRDRVYEQYF. CDR3 nucleotide sequence: TGCGCCAGCAGCCCACGGGACAGGGTTTACGAGCAGTACTTC.

This chain uses TRBV12-3 or TRBV12-4 with TRBJ1-1; 7 nucleotides align to TRBD1. The CDR3 loop spans 13 amino acids. Germline trimming cut 3 bases from V and 5 bases from J; bases unmatched to any gene: 3. The CDR3 DNA is TGTGCCAGCAGTTTGACAGGGTGGACTGAAGCTTTCTTT. It translates to CASSLTGWTEAFF.

The J gene is TRBJ1-5, the V gene TRBV3-1; D is possibly TRBD1 (6 bases). Germline V lookup: CDR1 LGHDT, CDR2 YNNKEL (reference sequence). V was trimmed by 2 bases and J by 7 bases, leaving 12 bases between them. The CDR3 sequence is 14 residues long. The CDR3 reads CASSQRPGGQPQHF. CDR3 nucleotides: TGTGCCAGCAGCCAAAGGCCTGGGGGCCAGCCCCAGCATTTT.

In this sample, this clonotype turned up a few times. This chain connects TRBV4-1 to TRBJ2-2; 7 bases map to TRBD1. Trimming cost V 4 bases and J 1 base; bases outside gene matches: 6. The CDR3 consists of 16 residues. CDR1 is MGHRA and CDR2 is YSYEKL in the germline V gene. The CDR3 DNA reads as TGCGCCAGCAGCCCTCAAGGGACAGTGAACACCGGGGAGCTGTTTTTT. This sequence encodes CASSPQGTVNTGELFF.

The V gene is TRBV11-2, the J gene TRBJ2-5, with D perhaps matching TRBD1 (6 bases). V was pared by 5 bases and J by 4 bases, with 17 bases between. Germline V gives CDR1 SGHAT, CDR2 FQNNGV. There are 15 residues in the CDR3. The CDR3 nucleotides are TGTGCCAGCAGCCCAGGGACAAGTTGGGCAGAGACCCAGTACTTC. Encoded protein: CASSPGTSWAETQYF.

This clonotype was seen a few times. This sequence joins TRBV27 and TRBJ1-2; D gene unclear. Germline values: CDR1 MNHEY, CDR2 SMNVEV (reference sequence). V was pared by 5 bases and J by 4 bases, with 5 bases between. This CDR3 has 11 residues. CDR3 in amino acids: CASSPGYGYTF. CDR3 nucleotides: TGTGCCAGCAGTCCCGGCTATGGCTACACCTTC.

The rearrangement links TRBV7-9 to TRBJ2-3, with 8 positions matching TRBD2. The trim removed 5 bases at V and 0 bases at J, leaving 7 bases unmatched. Looked up from germline, CDR1 is SEHNR and CDR2 is FQNEAQ (reference sequence). This CDR3 is built from 16 residues. The CDR3 sequence is CASSPGSGASTDTQYF. The CDR3 bases are TGTGCCAGCAGCCCGGGTAGCGGGGCTAGCACAGATACGCAGTATTTT.

This clonotype appeared many times. The chain couples TRBV7-8 to TRBJ2-5, with 13 bases matching TRBD2. V lost 5 bases and J lost 2; bases outside the gene matches: 8. The germline gives CDR1 SGHVS, CDR2 FQNEAQ. This CDR3 has 17 amino acids. CDR3 DNA sequence: TGTGCCAGCAGCGAGGGTCAACTAGCGGGGGGGCAAGAGACCCAGTACTTC. This sequence encodes CASSEGQLAGGQETQYF.

This clonotype was counted ten times or more. V is TRBV6-1 and J is TRBJ2-3, with no clear D. The CDR3 contains 17 residues. Between the trimmed V and J ends, which lost 2 bases and 1 base, there was a span of 16 bases. Germline assignment: CDR1 MNHNS and CDR2 SASEGT. The CDR3 sequence is CASSELLAGDRTDTQYF. The CDR3, as DNA: TGTGCCAGCAGTGAATTGTTAGCAGGCGACCGCACAGATACGCAGTATTTT.

This clonotype was observed a few times. The V and J genes are TRBV2 and TRBJ2-1; 10 bases agree with TRBD2. CDR1 is SNHLY, CDR2 FYNNEI, per germline. V trimming: 5 bases; J trimming: 7 bases; junction bases outside the gene matches: 11. The CDR3 consists of 16 residues. Here the CDR3 DNA reads TGTGCCAGCAGTCACCCGGTCCAGCGGGGGGGGAATGAGCAGTTCTTC. Residues: CASSHPVQRGGNEQFF.

This clonotype was picked up many times. The rearrangement uses TRBV7-9 and TRBJ2-4, with D tentatively TRBD1 (6 bases). With 1 base removed from V and 8 bases from J, the gap between germline ends came to 21 bases. The length of the CDR3 is 17 residues. The germline gives CDR1 SEHNR, CDR2 FQNEAQ (reference sequence). The CDR3 DNA sequence: TGTGCCAGCAGCTTAGGGGTGGGGACACTTTCAGAGGACATTCAGTACTTC. This encodes CASSLGVGTLSEDIQYF.

This chain uses TRBV28 with TRBJ2-7; the D gene is possibly TRBD1 (6 bases). Trimming removed 6 bases at V and 3 bases at J, with 15 bases between. In germline, CDR1 is MDHEN, CDR2 SYDVKM. CDR3 length equals 14 residues. The CDR3 sequence is CASRTTGSNYEQYF. In nucleotides, the CDR3 is TGTGCCAGCAGGACGACAGGAAGCAACTACGAGCAGTACTTC.